These 9 T cell receptor beta chains originate from one sample sequenced in a study of CD8 T cells in ankylosing spondylitis. TCRdb re-called the 5' RACE reads with MiXCR, one entry per CDR3 protein. The sample yields some 140,000 distinct CDR3 sequences, about 7.3% seen once. The sequenced sample was blood, either unsorted or a sorted T cell fraction (not recorded which). The receptors were sampled from a female donor with ankylosing spondylitis or in good health (not recorded which).

This clonotype appeared many times. The chain is built from TRBV29-1 and TRBJ2-1; no definite D call. Per the germline V gene, CDR1 is SQVTM and CDR2 is ANQGSEA. There are 13 residues in the CDR3. V lost 0 bases and J lost 8, with 11 bases in between. The DNA of the CDR3 is TGCAGCGTTGAAGATACGGTCTGGTATGAGCAGTTCTTC. Protein sequence: CSVEDTVWYEQFF.

This clonotype was seen many times. This sequence joins TRBV12-3 or TRBV12-4 and TRBJ1-1; D gene ambiguous. V lost 6 bases, J lost 1 base, and 6 bases lay in between. This CDR3 has 12 amino acids. CDR3 in DNA: TGTGCCAGCAGGGAGTGGAACACTGAAGCTTTCTTT. This codes for CASREWNTEAFF.

This clonotype came up a few times. J is TRBJ2-7 and V is TRBV7-9; no clear D. This CDR3 spans 11 amino acids. Trimming took off 8 bases at V and 3 bases at J, with 8 bases between the two ends. In germline, CDR1 is SEHNR, CDR2 FQNEAQ (reference sequence). The DNA for the CDR3 is TGTGCCAGCGGACGCCTCTACGAGCAGTACTTC. This gives the protein CASGRLYEQYF.

This clonotype was recorded at least ten times. J is TRBJ1-5 and V is TRBV2, with D possibly TRBD1 on 6 matching bases. Trimming removed 5 bases from V and 1 base from J, with 18 bases in between. There are 17 residues in the CDR3. Germline V gives CDR1 SNHLY, CDR2 FYNNEI. The CDR3 loop is CASSTNRGARSNQPQHF. Written as DNA, the CDR3 is TGTGCCAGCAGTACAAATCGGGGGGCGAGGAGCAATCAGCCCCAGCATTTT.

Many counts were recorded for this clonotype. The J gene is TRBJ2-5, the V gene TRBV7-2, with D unresolved. The germline V and J ends were trimmed by 4 bases and 2 bases, with 11 bases remaining between them. The CDR3 spans 14 residues. Germline assignment: CDR1 SGHTA and CDR2 FQGNSA. CDR3 nucleotides: TGTGCCAGCAGCTCGGGCATGATACAAGAGACCCAGTACTTC. This sequence encodes CASSSGMIQETQYF.

By share of the sample, this clonotype is medium-sized. This chain connects TRBV25-1 to TRBJ2-2, with no clear D. The V end was cut by 4 bases, the J end by 8 bases, with 5 bases between. The CDR3 has 11 amino acids. Germline CDR1 is MGHDK and CDR2 is SYGVNS. The CDR3, as DNA: TGTGCCAGCAGTGGAAGTGGGGAGCTGTTTTTT. This translates into CASSGSGELFF.

This clonotype was observed at least ten times. The chain recombines TRBV10-3 with TRBJ2-1; 9 bases line up with TRBD2. Unmatched junction bases numbered 7, after V lost 0 bases and J lost 10 bases. Germline CDR1 and CDR2: ENHRY and SYGVKD. The CDR3 contains 15 residues. CDR3 DNA: TGTGCCATCAGTGAGTCGACCCTAGCGGGGCAGGAGCAGTTCTTC. Translating it yields CAISESTLAGQEQFF.

This clonotype was counted ten times or more. CDR3 region: CASSAGGNQPQHF. DNA of the CDR3: TGTGCCAGCAGCGCGGGGGGCAATCAGCCCCAGCATTTT. V and J are TRBV9 and TRBJ1-5; D is perhaps TRBD1 (5 bases). The CDR3 spans 13 residues. Germline lookup yields CDR1 SGDLS and CDR2 YYNGEE. V gave up 3 bases and J gave up 2 bases, with 6 bases separating them. The complete variable domain, with remaining parts taken from reference TRBV9 and TRBJ1-5, reads DSGVTQTPKHLITATGQRVTLRCSPRSGDLSVYWYQQSLDQGLQFLIQYYNGEERAKGNILERFSAQQFPDLHSELNLSSLELGDSALYFCASSAGGNQPQHFGDGTRLSIL.

This chain's CDR3 is CASSGRFSGAYSYEQYF. DNA of the CDR3: TGTGCCAGCAGCGGACGATTTAGCGGGGCGTACTCCTACGAGCAGTACTTC. The V call is TRBV7-9, the J call TRBJ2-7; 8 bases agree with TRBD2. The length of the CDR3 is 17 residues. Germline loops: CDR1 SEHNR, CDR2 FQNEAQ (reference sequence). V dropped 5 bases and J dropped 0; count of bases not matched to a gene: 12.